A selection of T cell receptor beta chains follows, all from one sample in a study of shared clonotypes between healthy human individuals. The repertoire was sequenced with immunoSEQ multiplex PCR; TCRdb's copy has only in-frame clones and lacks some. The sample lists roughly 480,000 clones, around three quarters occurring once. Sequencing input: PBMCs. These receptors all stem from a woman between 40 and 55 years old in good health. Some clones in this sample may be carry-over from other donors' samples. Both conserved end residues are part of each CDR3. Fields, in order: J gene, clone size, V gene, D gene, CDR3 DNA, CDR3 protein. The D gene is left open where the match is weak. Not every row has a clone size; where given, it reads once, few, many or a size class.

TRBJ1-3 NA TRBV4-1 NA TGCGCCAGCAGCCAAGTTGGCCCAGGGACCATCTCTGGAAACACCATATATTTT CASSQVGPGTISGNTIYF
TRBJ2-1 NA TRBV11-3 TRBD2 TGTGCCAGCAGCTCGAGCGGGAGGGCCTGGAATGAGCAGTTCTTC CASSSSGRAWNEQFF
TRBJ2-1 NA TRBV27 TRBD2 TGTGCCAGCAGTTTATCCGGGACTAGCGGGACTAATGAGCAGTTCTTC CASSLSGTSGTNEQFF
TRBJ1-3 NA TRBV4-3 NA TGCGCCAGCAGCCCGAAGAGATACTCTGGAAACACCATATATTTT CASSPKRYSGNTIYF
TRBJ1-2 NA TRBV6-5 NA TGTGCCAGCAGTTACTTGGGGGTTTCTAACTATGGCTACACCTTC CASSYLGVSNYGYTF
TRBJ2-1 many TRBV21-1 NA TGTGCCAGCAGCTCACAGGCTAGCGGGCCCAGTTACAATGAGCAGTTCTTC CASSSQASGPSYNEQFF
TRBJ2-4 NA TRBV28 TRBD2 TGTGCCAGCAGTCCCCTCGGACTAGCGGGAGTTCTGGACATTCAGTACTTC CASSPLGLAGVLDIQYF
TRBJ1-4 NA TRBV28 NA TGTGCCAGCAGTTCTCGAGGTGTACTTGCAACTAATGAAAAACTGTTTTTT CASSSRGVLATNEKLFF
TRBJ2-3 NA TRBV28 NA TGTGCCAGCAGTCCTCCGAGCACAGATACGCAGTATTTT CASSPPSTDTQYF
TRBJ1-5 few TRBV27 TRBD1 TGTGCCAGCAGTTCTCAACAGGGGCTGGATCAGCCCCAGCATTTT CASSSQQGLDQPQHF
TRBJ2-3 NA TRBV15 NA TGTGCCACCAGCAACGACGAGCCCTTTACGGGGGCTGATACGCAGTATTTT CATSNDEPFTGADTQYF
TRBJ2-1 NA TRBV19 TRBD2 TGTGCCAGTAGTCGAAGAGGGACTAGCGGGGAAGAGCAGTTCTTC CASSRRGTSGEEQFF
TRBJ2-3 once TRBV4-2 NA TGTGCCAGCAGCCCCACGGGGCCGAACACAGATACGCAGTATTTT CASSPTGPNTDTQYF
TRBJ2-7 once TRBV27 NA TGTGCCAGCAGTCCCGGGCTACCTCGCGAGCAGTACTTC CASSPGLPREQYF
TRBJ1-2 once TRBV7-2 NA TGTGCCAGCAGCTTAGCGAGACAGGAAAACTATGGCTACACCTTC CASSLARQENYGYTF
TRBJ2-7 NA TRBV5-1 TRBD2 TGCGCCAGCAGCTTGGAATTAGCGGGAGCAGGCGAGCAGTACTTC CASSLELAGAGEQYF
TRBJ2-7 few TRBV9 TRBD1 TGTGCCAGCTCCGGACAGGGCTACGAGCAGTACTTC CASSGQGYEQYF
TRBJ2-7 NA TRBV12-1 NA TGTGCCAGCAGCTCCCCCCGGGGTAGCGAAACCTACGAGCAGTACTTC CASSSPRGSETYEQYF
TRBJ2-1 few TRBV5-1 TRBD2 TGCGCCAGCAGCTCCGGGACTAGCGGGAGCGCTATGGGGCAGTTCTTC CASSSGTSGSAMGQFF
TRBJ2-2 NA TRBV7-2 NA TGTGCCAGCAGCGGGACTTACGACACCGGGGAGCTGTTTTTT CASSGTYDTGELFF
TRBJ2-1 many TRBV9 TRBD2 TGTGCCAGCAGCACGGGGACTAGCGGGAGAGGGGGGTACAATGAGCAGTTCTTC CASSTGTSGRGGYNEQFF
TRBJ1-5 once TRBV28 NA TGTGCCAGCAGCCGAGCGAGCGGGTACAATCAGCCCCAGCATTTT CASSRASGYNQPQHF
TRBJ1-1 NA TRBV19 NA TGTGCCAGTAGTAGGGTAGGCACTGAAGCTTTCTTT CASSRVGTEAFF
TRBJ2-1 NA TRBV10-3 TRBD2 TGTGCCATCAGTGATACTAGCGGGAGGTCGGTTGAGCAGTTCTTC CAISDTSGRSVEQFF
TRBJ2-2 NA TRBV27 NA TGTGCCAGCAGAGGTTCGACTACATTCACCGGGGAGCTGTTTTTT CASRGSTTFTGELFF
TRBJ2-7 once TRBV29-1 NA TGCAGCATAGGACTGAATTCCTACGAGCAGTACTTC CSIGLNSYEQYF
TRBJ2-7 NA TRBV19 NA TGTGCCAGTAGTATAGGTACAGAATTAACCTACGAGCAGTACTTC CASSIGTELTYEQYF
TRBJ1-2 NA TRBV2 TRBD1 TGTGCCAGCAGTGAAGGGTACAGGGGCTATGGCTACACCTTC CASSEGYRGYGYTF
TRBJ1-2 NA TRBV4-3 NA TGCGCCAGCAGCTCCCCCGGGACACCGGTTGGCTACACCTTC CASSSPGTPVGYTF
TRBJ1-4 few TRBV5-1 TRBD1 TGCGCCAGCAGCCGGGACAGCGGTGAGGAAAAACTGTTTTTT CASSRDSGEEKLFF
TRBJ2-7 many TRBV5-1 TRBD1 TGCGCCAGCAGCCCAGGACAGGGGTACTCCTACGAGCAGTACTTC CASSPGQGYSYEQYF
TRBJ2-1 NA TRBV4-2 TRBD1 TGTGCCAGCAGCCAAGTGCCCTCACAGGGGTATGAGCAGTTCTTC CASSQVPSQGYEQFF
TRBJ2-5 NA TRBV11-2 TRBD2 TGTGCCAGCAGCGACCTCAGAGGACTAGCGGGAAGAGGGACCCAGTACTTC CASSDLRGLAGRGTQYF
TRBJ2-1 NA TRBV6-1 TRBD2 TGTGCCAGCAGTGAAGCCCGACTAGCGCCGACATACAATGAGCAGTTCTTC CASSEARLAPTYNEQFF
TRBJ2-5 NA TRBV5-6 TRBD1 TGTGCCAGCAGCCCGGGACAGGGGGCGCGAGAGACCCAGTACTTC CASSPGQGARETQYF
TRBJ2-5 NA TRBV6-1 TRBD2 TGTGCCAGCAGTGAAGGGACTAGCACGGTGGAGACCCAGTACTTC CASSEGTSTVETQYF
TRBJ2-1 NA TRBV2 NA TGTGCCAGCAGTGGCAGGGGCAATGAGCAGTTCTTC CASSGRGNEQFF
TRBJ1-5 NA TRBV4-1 TRBD1 TGCGCCAGCAGCCGACCGGGACAGGGAGTTGGTAGCAATCAGCCCCAGCATTTT CASSRPGQGVGSNQPQHF
TRBJ1-5 NA TRBV10-3 NA TGTGCCATCAGTGAGACGGGCCAGCCCCAGCATTTT CAISETGQPQHF
TRBJ2-3 NA TRBV9 TRBD2 TGTGCCAGCAGCGTCTTGAGCGGGAGGGCTACAGATACGCAGTATTTT CASSVLSGRATDTQYF
TRBJ2-1 NA TRBV2 NA TGTGCCAGCAGTGAGGCTCGTGGGGCGATTGTGCAGTTCTTC CASSEARGAIVQFF
TRBJ1-1 NA TRBV19 NA TGTGCCAGTAGTATAGCCCCCCAGACGGTGGTGGACACTGAAGCTTTCTTT CASSIAPQTVVDTEAFF
TRBJ1-2 NA TRBV30 TRBD1 TGTGCCTGGAGCCTGACAGGGGGCGCCGGTGGCTACACCTTC CAWSLTGGAGGYTF
TRBJ2-3 NA TRBV27 NA TGTGCCAGCAGTTACCGACGTTTGGGCACAGTGGGGGCTCCGCAGTATTTT CASSYRRLGTVGAPQYF
TRBJ1-1 NA TRBV6-5 TRBD1 TGTGCCAGCAGTTCAGGACAGGGAGGAAGCACTGAAGCTTTCTTT CASSSGQGGSTEAFF
TRBJ1-5 NA TRBV15 NA TGTGCCACCAGCAGAGAGGGCAGGGTCGGGCCCCAGCATTTT CATSREGRVGPQHF
TRBJ1-2 NA TRBV4-3 TRBD1 TGCGCCAGCAGCCAGGAATTGACAGGGGTGAGGGGCTACACCTTC CASSQELTGVRGYTF
TRBJ1-2 NA TRBV19 TRBD1 TGTGCCAGTAGTATTGAGGGGGCATATGGCTACACCTTC CASSIEGAYGYTF
TRBJ2-1 NA TRBV28 NA TGTGCCAGCAGGACTAGCTACAATGAGCAGTTCTTC CASRTSYNEQFF
TRBJ2-7 NA TRBV28 NA TGTGCCAGCAGAGAGGCCGACAGGAACTACGAGCAGTACTTC CASREADRNYEQYF
TRBJ2-1 NA TRBV15 NA TGTGCCACCAGCAGAGACCCCACGACCGGTTACAATGAGCAGTTCTTC CATSRDPTTGYNEQFF
TRBJ1-1 NA TRBV28 TRBD1 TGTGCCAGCAGTCTGACAGGGGGCTTGAACACTGAAGCTTTCTTT CASSLTGGLNTEAFF
TRBJ1-3 NA TRBV7-2 NA TGTGCCAGCAGCTCCGGGACATTTTCTGGAAACACCATATATTTT CASSSGTFSGNTIYF
TRBJ2-7 NA TRBV7-8 NA TGTGCCAGCAGCTTACAAGGTCCGCCCGGAGCCTACGAGCAGTACTTC CASSLQGPPGAYEQYF